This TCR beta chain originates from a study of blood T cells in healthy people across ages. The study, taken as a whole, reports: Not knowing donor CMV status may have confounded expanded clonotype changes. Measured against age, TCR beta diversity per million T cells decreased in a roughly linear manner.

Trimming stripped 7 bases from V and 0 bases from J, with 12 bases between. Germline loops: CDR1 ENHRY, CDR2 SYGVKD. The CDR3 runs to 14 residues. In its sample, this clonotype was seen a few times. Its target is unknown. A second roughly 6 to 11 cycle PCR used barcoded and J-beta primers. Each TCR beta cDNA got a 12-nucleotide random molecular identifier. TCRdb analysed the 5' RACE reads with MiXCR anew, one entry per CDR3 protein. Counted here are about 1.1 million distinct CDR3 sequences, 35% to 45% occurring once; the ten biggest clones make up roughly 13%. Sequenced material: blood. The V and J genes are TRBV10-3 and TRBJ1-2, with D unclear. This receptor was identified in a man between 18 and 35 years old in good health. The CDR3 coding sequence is TGTGCCATCAACCCCAGCAACTCTAACTATGGCTACACCTTC. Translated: CAINPSNSNYGYTF.